Listed here are 27 T cell receptor beta chains from one sample, sequenced in a study of shared clonotypes between healthy human individuals. Libraries were prepared by immunoSEQ multiplex PCR; TCRdb keeps only in-frame clonotypes and omits some of them. The profile covers fewer than 850,000 clones, with roughly 78% appearing a single time and approximately 1.8% taken by the ten largest. Sample: memory CD4+ T cells sorted from blood. As to subset: CD45RA-negative fraction. These receptors were taken from a woman aged 25 to 39 in good health.

This clone was detected only a few times. The chain combines TRBV20-1 with TRBJ1-1; D might be TRBD1 (6 bases). The germline V gene has CDR1 DFQATT and CDR2 SNEGSKA (reference sequence). The CDR3 sequence is 11 residues long. The DNA for the CDR3 is TGCAGAAAGGGGGGGCACACTGAAGCTTTCTTT. Translation gives CRKGGHTEAFF.

This sequence joins TRBV28 and TRBJ1-5; the match to TRBD1 covers 8 bases. The germline V gene encodes CDR1 MDHEN and CDR2 SYDVKM. CDR3 length equals 14 residues. Germline trimming cut 10 bases from V and 0 bases from J; bases unmatched to any gene: 5. The CDR3 DNA sequence: TGTGCCATCGACAGGGGTTATAGCAATCAGCCCCAGCATTTT. As protein: CAIDRGYSNQPQHF.

The chain combines TRBV11-2 with TRBJ2-7, with TRBD2 identical over 10 bases. From germline, CDR1 is SGHAT and CDR2 FQNNGV. The CDR3 spans 15 residues. V lost 5 bases and J lost 3; bases outside the gene matches: 7. The DNA of the CDR3 is TGTGCCAGCAGCGGAGCTAGCGGGAGCATCTACGAGCAGTACTTC. Its translation: CASSGASGSIYEQYF.

This clone was detected only once. This chain links TRBV9 with TRBJ2-5, with a possible D match to TRBD1 (5 bases). From germline, CDR1 is SGDLS and CDR2 YYNGEE. V was clipped by 4 bases and J by 4 bases, with 8 bases between them. The length of the CDR3 is 12 residues. DNA for the CDR3: TGTGCCAGCAGCCCCCAGGGAGAGACCCAGTACTTC. The encoded protein is CASSPQGETQYF.

In DNA, the CDR3 is TGTGCCAGCGGCGGACTAGCGAATGAGCAGTTCTTC. Translation gives CASGGLANEQFF. V and J are TRBV2 and TRBJ2-1; TRBD2 matches at 9 bases. The CDR3 runs 12 residues. CDR1 is SNHLY, CDR2 FYNNEI, per germline. J gave up 7 bases and V 8 bases, and 3 bases lay outside the gene matches. The variable domain in full, completed from reference TRBV2 and TRBJ2-1, reads EPEVTQTPSHQVTQMGQEVILRCVPISNHLYFYWYRQILGQKVEFLVSFYNNEISEKSEIFDDQFSVERPDGSNFTLKIRSTKLEDSAMYFCASGGLANEQFFGPGTRLTVL.

V usage is TRBV7-2 and J usage is TRBJ1-1; D possibly corresponds to TRBD1 (6 bases). The V gene's germline CDR1 is SGHTA and CDR2 FQGNSA. V lost 1 base and J lost 10, with 19 bases in between. The CDR3 runs to 15 residues. CDR3 sequence (DNA): TGTGCCAGCAGCTTAGGGGGGCCTCTGAATTCGGCAGCTTTCTTT. Its translation: CASSLGGPLNSAAFF.

The chain has TRBV5-1 and TRBJ2-5; possible D gene TRBD2, 6 bases. Deletions cut 2 bases from V and 4 bases from J, with 15 bases between. Per germline, CDR1 SGHRS and CDR2 YFSETQ. The CDR3 covers 15 residues. In nucleotides, the CDR3 is TGCGCCAGCAGCTTTATCGGGAGATTGGGAGAGACCCAGTACTTC. Residues: CASSFIGRLGETQYF.

A few counts support this clone. The DNA for the CDR3 is TGCAGCGCCGGGACGATGAACACTGAAGCTTTCTTT. Amino acids: CSAGTMNTEAFF. This sequence joins TRBV29-1 and TRBJ1-1; D perhaps matches TRBD1 (5 bases). Germline-derived CDR1 and CDR2 are SQVTM and ANQGSEA. The CDR3 length is 12 residues. V lost 7 bases, J lost 0 bases, and 9 bases lay in between.

Note on this clone: This may be a read error, as it is one base from a much larger clone. The V and J genes are TRBV29-1 and TRBJ2-3; maybe TRBD2 (6 bases). The CDR3 loop spans 14 amino acids. Trimming stripped 6 bases from V and 7 bases from J, with 20 bases between. Germline assignment: CDR1 SQVTM and CDR2 ANQGSEA. The CDR3 sequence: CSVTAGGPSNTQYF. The DNA of the CDR3 is TGCAGCGTGACTGCTGGAGGGCCCTCAAATACGCAGTATTTT.

This clone was detected only a few times. This sequence joins TRBV5-1 and TRBJ2-1, with TRBD2 identical over 10 bases. V dropped 6 bases and J dropped 9; count of bases not matched to a gene: 12. CDR3 length: 15 amino acids. Per the germline V gene, CDR1 is SGHRS and CDR2 is YFSETQ. CDR3 sequence: CASTESSGSGTEQFF. CDR3 nucleotide sequence: TGCGCCAGCACAGAGTCTAGCGGGAGTGGTACTGAGCAGTTCTTC.

Comment on this clone: A much larger clone sits a single nucleotide away, making a read error possible. The J gene is TRBJ2-3, the V gene TRBV6-6; 11 positions match TRBD2. Germline loops: CDR1 MNHNY, CDR2 SVGAGI (reference sequence). V lost 4 bases and J lost 3; bases outside the gene matches: 3. CDR3 length: 15 amino acids. CDR3 sequence: CASSSGTSGTDTQYF. CDR3 coding DNA: TGTGCCAGCAGTTCCGGGACTAGCGGAACAGATACGCAGTATTTT.

This chain links TRBV7-2 with TRBJ2-7; D perhaps matches TRBD2 (5 bases). Germline lookup yields CDR1 SGHTA and CDR2 FQGNSA. The CDR3 totals 15 residues. The ends were cut back, 6 bases at V and 0 bases at J, with 15 bases in the middle. The CDR3 region is CASSERSGISYEQYF. DNA for the CDR3: TGTGCCAGCAGTGAACGATCCGGGATCTCCTACGAGCAGTACTTC.

CDR3 DNA: TGTGCCAGCAGCTTAGATTTAGGACAGGGGAAATACGAGCAGTACTTC. Translation gives CASSLDLGQGKYEQYF. The chain employs TRBV7-9 and TRBJ2-7, with 9 bases identical to TRBD1. J gave up 4 bases and V 1 base, and 8 bases lay outside the gene matches. The germline V gene encodes CDR1 SEHNR and CDR2 FQNEAQ (reference sequence). The CDR3 extends over 16 amino acids.

The rearrangement uses TRBV6-5 and TRBJ2-6; no clear D. V lost 2 bases and J lost 2, with 10 bases in between. Germline V CDR1 and CDR2: MNHEY, SVGAGI. The CDR3 loop spans 16 amino acids. The CDR3 bases are TGTGCCAGCAGTTACCGTCCGAGGACTGGGGCCAACGTCCTGACTTTC. Amino acid sequence: CASSYRPRTGANVLTF.

The chain couples TRBV15 to TRBJ1-3; no definite D call. V lost 1 base to trimming and J lost 10 bases, with 14 bases between them. Germline V lookup: CDR1 LNHNV, CDR2 YYDKDF (reference sequence). This CDR3 region has 14 residues. CDR3 residues: CATSRGAFIGTIYF. The DNA of the CDR3 is TGTGCCACCAGCAGAGGGGCGTTCATCGGAACCATATATTTT.

Worth noting for this clone: At one of its ends the junction is not consistent with the germline gene, which may arise from a read error. This chain joins TRBV28 and TRBJ2-7; possibly TRBD2 for D (6 bases). The germline V gene encodes CDR1 MDHEN and CDR2 SYDVKM. The CDR3 has 12 amino acids. DNA of the CDR3: TGTGCCAGCAGTCTCGAAGCCGGGAGCTACTTCTTC. It translates to CASSLEAGSYFF.

The chain uses TRBV11-1 and TRBJ2-1; TRBD2 matches at 7 bases. J lost 6 bases, V lost 7 bases, and 12 bases had no gene match. From germline, CDR1 is SGHAT and CDR2 FQDESV (reference sequence). CDR3 size: 15 residues. The CDR3 is CASTQTGLIVNEQFF. For the CDR3, the DNA is TGTGCCAGCACCCAAACGGGACTAATAGTCAATGAGCAGTTCTTC.

This clone was seen repeatedly, ten times or more. The CDR3 coding sequence is TGTGCCAGCAGTGAAGCTACGCTAGCGGCGTACCAAGAGACCCAGTACTTC. It specifies CASSEATLAAYQETQYF. The chain uses TRBV2 and TRBJ2-5; TRBD2 aligns across 7 bases. J was trimmed by 0 bases and V by 0 bases; bases with no gene match: 7. The CDR3 has 17 residues. The germline V gene encodes CDR1 SNHLY and CDR2 FYNNEI.

This clone was observed a handful of times. The chain recombines TRBV7-6 with TRBJ2-5; D is unclear. The CDR3 is 12 residues long. The V gene lost 2 bases and the J gene lost 0 bases, with 1 base spanning the gap. CDR1 SGHVS and CDR2 FNYEAQ come from the germline V gene. CDR3 in DNA: TGTGCCAGCAGCTTAAACCAAGAGACCCAGTACTTC. The encoded protein is CASSLNQETQYF.

V usage is TRBV27 and J usage is TRBJ1-2; 8 bases fit TRBD1. Germline values: CDR1 MNHEY, CDR2 SMNVEV (reference sequence). This CDR3 contains 14 residues. Trimming removed 5 bases from V and 8 bases from J; junction bases left unmatched: 10. In DNA form, the CDR3 reads TGTGCCAGCAGTCCCGGGACAGGTTTTGGGGGCTACACCTTC. Amino acid sequence: CASSPGTGFGGYTF.

Ten or more counts support this clone. J is TRBJ2-7 and V is TRBV6-5; 7 bases are a match to TRBD1. Germline V gene data show CDR1 as MNHEY and CDR2 as SVGAGI. V lost 4 bases, J lost 3 bases, and 9 bases stayed unmatched. This CDR3 is 15 amino acids long. This chain's CDR3 is CASSSTGTEDYEQYF. The CDR3 nucleotides read TGTGCCAGCAGTTCCACCGGGACAGAGGACTACGAGCAGTACTTC.

The rearrangement uses TRBV10-3 and TRBJ2-6; D may be TRBD1 (7 bases). The V gene lost 6 bases and the J gene lost 2 bases, with 14 bases spanning the gap. This CDR3 is built from 16 residues. Germline lookup yields CDR1 ENHRY and CDR2 SYGVKD. The CDR3 nucleotides are TGTGCCATCAGGGGAGGCACAGGGGCTGGGGCCAACGTCCTGACTTTC. Translation: CAIRGGTGAGANVLTF.

This clone has only one observation. The chain uses TRBV11-2 and TRBJ2-3; D is unclear. The CDR3 covers 13 residues. V dropped 1 base and J dropped 10 bases, with 12 bases sitting between them. The V gene's germline CDR1 is SGHAT and CDR2 FQNNGV. CDR3 residues: CASSLVSSGAQYF. CDR3 bases: TGTGCCAGCAGCTTAGTTTCTAGTGGTGCGCAGTATTTT.

The chain uses TRBV6-1 and TRBJ2-1; tentatively, D is TRBD2 (5 bases). The V end was cut by 2 bases, the J end by 7 bases, with 12 bases between. Looked up from germline, CDR1 is MNHNS and CDR2 is SASEGT. The CDR3 is 14 amino acids. CDR3 sequence reads: CASSELGWENEQFF. DNA for the CDR3: TGTGCCAGCAGTGAACTGGGGTGGGAGAATGAGCAGTTCTTC.

A note on this clone: Relative to the germline gene, one junction end is altered; a read error may explain this. The rearrangement joins TRBV19 to TRBJ1-5, with D tentatively TRBD1 (6 bases). The CDR3 consists of 16 residues. Germline V gene data show CDR1 as LNHDA and CDR2 as SQIVND (reference sequence). In DNA, the CDR3 is TGTGCCAGTAGCATAGGGGCGGGGGGCAGAGGACAGCCCCAGCATTTT. This gives the protein CASSIGAGGRGQPQHF.

The V and J genes are TRBV27 and TRBJ2-7; D possibly matches TRBD1 or TRBD2 (5 bases each). Germline assignment: CDR1 MNHEY and CDR2 SMNVEV (reference sequence). V gave up 0 bases and J gave up 7 bases, with 16 bases separating them. This CDR3 region has 15 residues. CDR3 sequence: CASSLSGKGSLEQYF. The CDR3 bases are TGTGCCAGCAGTTTATCGGGCAAGGGGAGTTTAGAGCAGTACTTC.

The V and J genes are TRBV6-5 and TRBJ2-7; tentatively, D is TRBD1 (6 bases). Germline CDR1 is MNHEY and CDR2 is SVGAGI. V was shortened by 5 bases and J by 0 bases, with 14 bases between the two germline ends. The CDR3 covers 15 residues. CDR3 DNA: TGTGCCAGCAGTACACAGGGCAGCAGCTCCTACGAGCAGTACTTC. Translating gives CASSTQGSSSYEQYF.